This TCR beta chain was recorded in a study of shared clonotypes between healthy human individuals. Study results and limitations: Naive CD4 clonotype sharing across a few donors was about 5%. For sorted subsets, rarefaction showed incomplete sequencing despite large depth.

Terminally differentiated effector memory CD45RA+ cells were excluded from the naive CD8 cells, which were CD45RO-negative and positively selected for CCR7. V lost 8 bases, J lost 4 bases, and 6 bases lay in between. CDR1 and CDR2 from the germline V gene are SNHLY and FYNNEI. CDR3 size: 10 residues. Original processing notes: ImmunoSEQ output lacked quality scores and full-length reads, limiting matched filtering. Using immunoSEQ multiplex PCR, the repertoire was profiled, and TCRdb retains in-frame clones only, with some absent. V and J calls and clone size are given by that table; D and trimming were obtained from the DNA. The sample comprises fewer than 800,000 clones, roughly nine tenths of which are singletons, and 24% rests with the top ten. For this clone: Its antigen is not known. Other nucleotide sequences in the sample specify the same CDR3.

The chain links TRBV2 to TRBJ2-7; no firm D call. The receptor was isolated from a man younger than 45 in good health. Sequencing input: naive CD8+ T cells sorted from blood. CDR3 sequence reads: CASSGYEQYF. DNA for the CDR3: TGTGCCAGCTCTGGGTACGAGCAGTACTTC.